This TCR beta chain was recovered during a study of identical twins. Study results and limitations: High-abundance cord blood beta clonotypes had fewer insertions; memory repertoires showed none. Cross-sectional statistical analysis was relied on for the conclusions, without the same donors being followed. Sharing of beta out-of-frame sequences by twins showed a weaker excess. Model-predicted out-of-frame TCR alpha sharing fell below observed values in monozygotic twins.

The CDR3 contains 14 residues. Germline CDR1 and CDR2: LGHNA and YSLEER. V lost 0 bases to trimming and J lost 11 bases, with 16 bases between them. TCRdb re-called the 5' RACE reads through MiXCR, storing one row per CDR3 protein. The data show 200,000 to 250,000 distinct CDR3 sequences, 7.5% seen once. This clonotype has ten or more counts. Antigen specificity is unknown. These data are also associated with another study on yellow fever vaccine responses in identical twins.

The sample comprised memory (CD45RO+) T cells sorted from blood. The rearrangement uses TRBV4-3 and TRBJ1-1; D gene uncertain. The sequence came from a woman aged 18-29 years in good health. CDR3 protein: CASSQDEWAGRAFF. In DNA, the CDR3 is TGCGCCAGCAGCCAAGATGAATGGGCTGGACGCGCTTTCTTT.